This T cell receptor (beta chain) was observed in a study of T cells in Graves' hyperthyroidism and ophthalmopathy. Regions amplified from RNA transcripts were the TCR beta CDR3 regions. The study used the HTBI primer set for a first-round RT-PCR of the TCR CDR3. TCRdb reprocessed the multiplex PCR reads via MiXCR and lists one record per CDR3 protein. This table has approximately 360,000 distinct CDR3 sequences, approximately 15% appearing once. These patients, aged 18 to 65, had recently diagnosed hyperthyroidism lasting under 2 months. This CDR3 region has 12 residues. With 5 bases removed from V and 6 bases from J, the gap between germline ends came to 10 bases. At least ten counts were recorded for this clonotype.

Sequenced input: blood. The rearrangement joins TRBV12-3 or TRBV12-4 to TRBJ1-1; TRBD1 is a possible D gene (6 bases). This TCR came from a woman aged 18-35 years with Graves' hyperthyroidism that later progressed to Graves' ophthalmopathy. The CDR3 DNA follows: TGTGCCAGCAGTCCCAACAGGGCTGAAGCTTTCTTT. Amino acid sequence: CASSPNRAEAFF.